One T cell receptor (beta chain) is described in this entry. Its antigen is still unknown. This sample was included in a study of post-analysis software for immune sequencing data. Study results and limitations: Patients used about 5 TRBV segments, including TRBV5-6, TRBV5-1 and TRBV20-1, more often than controls.

Sequencing libraries made from TCR beta cDNA carried unique molecular identifiers. TCRdb independently ran MiXCR on the PCR reads; one entry per CDR3 protein. The sample carries fewer than 700,000 distinct CDR3 sequences, about 40% recorded once. Trimming shortened V by 1 base and J by 4 bases, and 10 bases separated the two germline ends. This CDR3 is 15 amino acids long. CDR1 and CDR2 (germline): LGHNA, YNFKEQ. The source of this sequence is a girl aged 10-17 years with multiple sclerosis. The gene calls are TRBV4-2 and TRBJ1-4; D is unresolved. The sample was blood. CDR3 sequence (DNA): TGTGCCAGCAGCCAAGGACACCTTGGTAATGAAAAACTGTTTTTT. Protein product: CASSQGHLGNEKLFF.